The clone carrying this TCR beta chain appeared many times. Germline CDR1 is MNHEY and CDR2 is SMNVEV (reference sequence). The V end lost 3 bases, the J end lost 8 bases, and 10 bases lay between the germline ends. This CDR3 has 12 amino acids. These data are taken from a study of T cells after yellow fever vaccination. Findings of the study overall: Reappearance after the booster was seen for most primary-vaccination clones, at 95% to 97% CD4 and more than 80% CD8. Just a small share of clonotypes turned up in the CD4 compartment as well as the CD8 compartment. Practically every clonotype that responded to the vaccine could not be detected in sorted memory subsets on day 0.

TCRdb reprocessed the 5' RACE reads with MiXCR, giving one entry per CDR3 protein. The sample lists roughly 16,000 distinct CDR3 sequences; about 4% were seen once. The input for sequencing was PBMCs, either bulk or a sorted T-cell subset (CD4+, CD8+, memory, or dextramer-sorted; not recorded which), taken 15 days after the yellow fever booster vaccination. The chain uses TRBV27 and TRBJ1-1, with D perhaps matching TRBD1 (5 bases). This TCR derives from a man aged 25-45 years who received the YFV17D yellow fever vaccine. As DNA, the CDR3 is TGTGCCAGCAGTTTCGGGGACTCAGAAGCTTTCTTT. Its protein product is CASSFGDSEAFF.